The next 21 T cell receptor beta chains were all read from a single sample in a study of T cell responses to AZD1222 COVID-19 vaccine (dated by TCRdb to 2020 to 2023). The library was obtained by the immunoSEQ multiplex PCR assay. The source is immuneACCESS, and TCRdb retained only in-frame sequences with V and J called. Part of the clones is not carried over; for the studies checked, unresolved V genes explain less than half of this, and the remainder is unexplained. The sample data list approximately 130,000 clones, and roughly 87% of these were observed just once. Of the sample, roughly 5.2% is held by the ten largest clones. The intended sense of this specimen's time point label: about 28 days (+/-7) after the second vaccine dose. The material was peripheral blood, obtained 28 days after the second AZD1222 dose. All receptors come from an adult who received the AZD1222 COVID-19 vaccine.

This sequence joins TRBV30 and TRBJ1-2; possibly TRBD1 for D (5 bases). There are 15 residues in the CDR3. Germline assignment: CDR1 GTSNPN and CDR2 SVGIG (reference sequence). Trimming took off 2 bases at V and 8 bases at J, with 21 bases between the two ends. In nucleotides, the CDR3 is TGTGCCTGGAGTTCCCCAAGGCAGGGAGCAACCGGCTACACCTTC. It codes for CAWSSPRQGATGYTF.

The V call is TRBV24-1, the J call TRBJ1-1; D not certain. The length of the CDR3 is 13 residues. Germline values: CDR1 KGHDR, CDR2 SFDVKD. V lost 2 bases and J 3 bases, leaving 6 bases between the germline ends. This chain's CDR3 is CATSDYADTEAFF. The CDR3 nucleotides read TGTGCCACCAGTGATTACGCCGACACTGAAGCTTTCTTT.

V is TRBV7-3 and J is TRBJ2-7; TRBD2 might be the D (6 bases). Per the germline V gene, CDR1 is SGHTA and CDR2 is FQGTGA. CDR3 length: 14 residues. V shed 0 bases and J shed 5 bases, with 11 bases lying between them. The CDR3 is CASSLTREAHEQYF. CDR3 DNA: TGTGCCAGCAGCTTAACCAGGGAGGCTCACGAGCAGTACTTC.

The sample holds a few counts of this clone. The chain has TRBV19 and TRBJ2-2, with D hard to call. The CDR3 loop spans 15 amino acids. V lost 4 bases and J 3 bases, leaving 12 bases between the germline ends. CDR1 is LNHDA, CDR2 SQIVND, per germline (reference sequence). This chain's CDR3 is CASSRARADTGELFF. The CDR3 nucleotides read TGTGCCAGTAGTAGGGCTAGAGCAGACACCGGGGAGCTGTTTTTT.

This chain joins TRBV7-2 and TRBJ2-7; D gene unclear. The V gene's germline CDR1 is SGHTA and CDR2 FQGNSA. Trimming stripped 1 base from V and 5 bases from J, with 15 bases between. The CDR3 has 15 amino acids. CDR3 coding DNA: TGTGCCAGCAGCTTAGTTGGCCCCCACCCCGACGAGCAGTACTTC. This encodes CASSLVGPHPDEQYF.

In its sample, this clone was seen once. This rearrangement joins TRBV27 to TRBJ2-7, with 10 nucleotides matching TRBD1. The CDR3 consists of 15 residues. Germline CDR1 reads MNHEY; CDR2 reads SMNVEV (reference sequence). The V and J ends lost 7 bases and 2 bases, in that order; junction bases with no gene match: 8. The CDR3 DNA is TGTGCCAGCACACGGACAGGGGGTTATCCCTACGAGCAGTACTTC. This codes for CASTRTGGYPYEQYF.

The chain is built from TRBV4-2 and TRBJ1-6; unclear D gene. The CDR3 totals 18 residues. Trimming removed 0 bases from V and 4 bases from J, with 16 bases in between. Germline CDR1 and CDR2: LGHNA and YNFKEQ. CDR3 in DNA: TGTGCCAGCAGCCAAGATCTCCCTTGGGCAGATTATAATTCACCCCTCCACTTT. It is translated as CASSQDLPWADYNSPLHF.

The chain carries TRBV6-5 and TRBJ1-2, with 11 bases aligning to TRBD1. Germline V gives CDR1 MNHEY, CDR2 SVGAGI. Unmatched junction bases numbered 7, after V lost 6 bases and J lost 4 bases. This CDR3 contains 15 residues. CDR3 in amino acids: CASSSGTGGSYGYTF. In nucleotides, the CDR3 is TGTGCCAGCAGCAGCGGGACAGGGGGGAGCTATGGCTACACCTTC.

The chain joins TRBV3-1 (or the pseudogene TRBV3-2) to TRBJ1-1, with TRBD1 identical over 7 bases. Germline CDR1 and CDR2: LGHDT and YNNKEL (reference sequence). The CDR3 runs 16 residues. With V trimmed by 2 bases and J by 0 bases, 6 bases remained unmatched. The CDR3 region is CASSQLTGCMNTEAFF. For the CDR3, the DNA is TGTGCCAGCAGCCAATTGACAGGGTGCATGAACACTGAAGCTTTCTTT.

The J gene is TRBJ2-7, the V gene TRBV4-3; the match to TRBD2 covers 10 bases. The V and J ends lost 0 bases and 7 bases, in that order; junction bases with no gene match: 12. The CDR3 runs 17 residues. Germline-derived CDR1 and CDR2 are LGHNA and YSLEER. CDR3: CASSQDGRAGGPREQYF. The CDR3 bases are TGCGCCAGCAGCCAAGATGGAAGAGCGGGGGGGCCTCGGGAGCAGTACTTC.

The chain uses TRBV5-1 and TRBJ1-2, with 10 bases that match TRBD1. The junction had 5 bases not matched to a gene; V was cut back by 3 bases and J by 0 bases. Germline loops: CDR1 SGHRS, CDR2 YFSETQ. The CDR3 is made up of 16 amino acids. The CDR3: CASSWGGQGANYGYTF. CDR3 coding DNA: TGCGCCAGCAGCTGGGGCGGACAGGGGGCTAACTATGGCTACACCTTC. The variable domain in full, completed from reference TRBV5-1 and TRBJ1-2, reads KAGVTQTPRYLIKTRGQQVTLSCSPISGHRSVSWYQQTPGQGLQFLFEYFSETQRNKGNFPGRFSGRQFSNSRSEMNVSTLELGDSALYLCASSWGGQGANYGYTFGSGTRLTVV.

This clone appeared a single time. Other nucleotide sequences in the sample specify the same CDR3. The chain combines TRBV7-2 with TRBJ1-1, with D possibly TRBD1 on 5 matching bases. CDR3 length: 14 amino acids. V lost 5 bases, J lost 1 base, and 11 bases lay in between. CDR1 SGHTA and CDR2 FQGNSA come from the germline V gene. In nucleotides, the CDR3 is TGTGCCAGCAGCCTCGGACATCAGAACACTGAAGCTTTCTTT. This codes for CASSLGHQNTEAFF.

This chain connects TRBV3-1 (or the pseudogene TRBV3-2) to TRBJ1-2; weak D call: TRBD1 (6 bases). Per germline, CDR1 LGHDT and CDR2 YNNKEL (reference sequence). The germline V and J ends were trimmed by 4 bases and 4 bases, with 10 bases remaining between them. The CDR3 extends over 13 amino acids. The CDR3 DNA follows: TGTGCCAGCAGCCCACAGGGAACCTATGGCTACACCTTC. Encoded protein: CASSPQGTYGYTF.

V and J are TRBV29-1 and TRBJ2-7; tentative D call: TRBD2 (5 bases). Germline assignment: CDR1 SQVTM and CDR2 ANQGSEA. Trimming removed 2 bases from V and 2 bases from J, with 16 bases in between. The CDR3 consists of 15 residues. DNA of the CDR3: TGCAGCGTTGAAACTAGGCGGTACGAAGCCTACGAGCAGTACTTC. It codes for CSVETRRYEAYEQYF.

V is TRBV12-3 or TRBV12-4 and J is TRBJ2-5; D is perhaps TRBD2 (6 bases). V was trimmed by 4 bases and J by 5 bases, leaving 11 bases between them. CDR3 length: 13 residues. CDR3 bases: TGTGCCAGCAGTTGGAGGGGATTGGAGACCCAGTACTTC. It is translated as CASSWRGLETQYF.

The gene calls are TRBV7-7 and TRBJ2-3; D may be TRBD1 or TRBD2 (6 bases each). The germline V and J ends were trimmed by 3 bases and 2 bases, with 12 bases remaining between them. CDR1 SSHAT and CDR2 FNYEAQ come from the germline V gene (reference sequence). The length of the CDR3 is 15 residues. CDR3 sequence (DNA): TGTGCCAGCAGCTTTCGGGGGCGAACCACAGATACGCAGTATTTT. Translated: CASSFRGRTTDTQYF.

In DNA form, the CDR3 reads TGTGCCAGCAGCCGGGAGACGGACAGCTACGAGCAGTACTTC. Protein sequence: CASSRETDSYEQYF. The chain couples TRBV11-2 to TRBJ2-7; D is tentatively TRBD1 or TRBD2 (6 bases each). Trimming removed 5 bases from V and 3 bases from J, with 14 bases in between. This CDR3 has 14 amino acids. The germline V gene encodes CDR1 SGHAT and CDR2 FQNNGV.

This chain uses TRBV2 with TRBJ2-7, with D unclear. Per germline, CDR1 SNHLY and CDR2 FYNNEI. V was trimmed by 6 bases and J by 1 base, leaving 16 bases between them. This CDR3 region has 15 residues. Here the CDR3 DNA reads TGTGCCAGCAGAGACGACAAGGATCCGTCCTACGAGCAGTACTTC. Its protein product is CASRDDKDPSYEQYF. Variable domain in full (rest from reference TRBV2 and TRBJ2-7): EPEVTQTPSHQVTQMGQEVILRCVPISNHLYFYWYRQILGQKVEFLVSFYNNEISEKSEIFDDQFSVERPDGSNFTLKIRSTKLEDSAMYFCASRDDKDPSYEQYFGPGTRLTVT.

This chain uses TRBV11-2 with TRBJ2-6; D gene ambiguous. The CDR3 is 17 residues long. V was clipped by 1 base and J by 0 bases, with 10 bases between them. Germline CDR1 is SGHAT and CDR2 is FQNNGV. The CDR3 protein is CASSLGQVLSGANVLTF. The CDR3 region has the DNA TGTGCCAGCAGCTTAGGGCAGGTCCTCTCTGGGGCCAACGTCCTGACTTTC.

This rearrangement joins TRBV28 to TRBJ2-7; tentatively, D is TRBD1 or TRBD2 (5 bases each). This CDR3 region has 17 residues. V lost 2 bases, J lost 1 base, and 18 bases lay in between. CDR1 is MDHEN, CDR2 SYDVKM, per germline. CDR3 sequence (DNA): TGTGCCAGCAGTTTAGGGGGAGACAGCCCAAAATCCTACGAGCAGTACTTC. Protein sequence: CASSLGGDSPKSYEQYF.

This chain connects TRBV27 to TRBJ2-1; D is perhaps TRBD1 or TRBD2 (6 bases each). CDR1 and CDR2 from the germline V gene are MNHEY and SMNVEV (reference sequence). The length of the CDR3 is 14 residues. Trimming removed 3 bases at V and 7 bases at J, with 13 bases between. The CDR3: CASSLWGAGNEQFF. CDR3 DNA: TGTGCCAGCAGTTTGTGGGGGGCGGGGAATGAGCAGTTCTTC.